One sample yielded the 28 T cell receptor beta chains listed below, sequenced in a study of T cells after yellow fever vaccination. TCRdb recomputed calls from the 5' RACE reads with MiXCR, one row per CDR3 protein. The sample records about 240,000 distinct CDR3 sequences, approximately 3.8% being singletons. Specimen: PBMCs, collected 15 days after the yellow fever booster vaccination. These receptors all come from a young man who received the YFV17D yellow fever vaccine.

In its sample, this clonotype was seen many times. V is TRBV27 and J is TRBJ2-1; 9 bases line up with TRBD1. The germline gives CDR1 MNHEY, CDR2 SMNVEV (reference sequence). This CDR3 has 15 residues. Germline trimming cut 2 bases from V and 8 bases from J; bases unmatched to any gene: 7. This chain's CDR3 is CASSLRGTGLHEQFF. The CDR3 coding sequence is TGTGCCAGCAGTTTAAGGGGGACAGGGTTACATGAGCAGTTCTTC.

This clonotype was counted ten times or more. J is TRBJ2-2 and V is TRBV24-1; perhaps TRBD1 as D (6 bases). Germline loops: CDR1 KGHDR, CDR2 SFDVKD. The CDR3 has 14 amino acids. Trimming left V 4 bases short and J 13 bases short, with 18 bases between. The CDR3 here is CATSDSGPQGGLFF. CDR3 bases: TGTGCCACCAGTGACTCGGGGCCACAGGGCGGGCTGTTTTTT.

The table lists this clonotype with many counts. The rearrangement links TRBV25-1 to TRBJ2-7, with TRBD1 matching over 8 bases. Germline CDR1 and CDR2: MGHDK and SYGVNS. Trimming took 7 bases from V and 4 from J; bases not matched to a gene: 9. CDR3 size: 14 residues. The chain's CDR3 is CASMGTGGKYEQYF. For the CDR3, the DNA is TGTGCCAGCATGGGAACAGGGGGAAAATACGAGCAGTACTTC.

The chain employs TRBV11-2 and TRBJ1-4; D gene uncertain. The CDR3 is 14 amino acids. The V end was cut by 5 bases, the J end by 5 bases, with 12 bases between. Germline V gives CDR1 SGHAT, CDR2 FQNNGV. CDR3 sequence: CASSPGRVNEKLFF. The CDR3 bases are TGTGCCAGCAGCCCCGGGAGGGTCAATGAAAAACTGTTTTTT.

The J gene is TRBJ1-4, the V gene TRBV5-1; no reliable D call. The germline V gene encodes CDR1 SGHRS and CDR2 YFSETQ. This CDR3 is 12 amino acids long. V lost 4 bases to trimming and J lost 8 bases, with 9 bases between them. In DNA form, the CDR3 reads TGCGCCAGCAGCCGATCGGGGGAAAAACTGTTTTTT. Translated, it gives CASSRSGEKLFF.

This clonotype was counted ten times or more. V is TRBV7-9 and J is TRBJ2-1; no definite D call. This CDR3 spans 13 amino acids. Germline V gene data show CDR1 as SEHNR and CDR2 as FQNEAQ (reference sequence). The V end was cut by 6 bases, the J end by 4 bases, with 10 bases between. Here the CDR3 reads CASRPALYNEQFF. The CDR3 DNA reads TGTGCCAGCAGGCCCGCCCTTTACAATGAGCAGTTCTTC.

This clonotype was seen ten or more times. This chain connects TRBV7-8 to TRBJ2-7; possibly TRBD1 for D (5 bases). V shed 2 bases and J shed 3 bases, with 17 bases lying between them. The germline gives CDR1 SGHVS, CDR2 FQNEAQ. The CDR3 consists of 16 residues. The CDR3 is CASSLTRYRSFYEQYV. CDR3 bases: TGTGCCAGCAGCTTAACCCGGTACAGGTCCTTCTACGAGCAGTACGTC.

This clonotype was recorded at least ten times. This chain uses TRBV6-1 with TRBJ2-7; a possible D gene is TRBD2 (7 bases). The CDR3 spans 16 residues. Trimming shortened V by 4 bases and J by 0 bases, and 16 bases separated the two germline ends. Germline assignment: CDR1 MNHNS and CDR2 SASEGT. The CDR3 spells CASSGGGSGSSYEQYV. The CDR3 DNA reads TGTGCCAGCAGTGGCGGGGGCTCCGGAAGCTCCTACGAGCAGTACGTC.

There are many counts of this clonotype. The chain employs TRBV6-5 and TRBJ2-1, with 8 positions matching TRBD1. V lost 6 bases to trimming and J lost 0 bases; unmatched junction nucleotides: 7. CDR1 is MNHEY, CDR2 SVGAGI, per germline. The CDR3 spans 16 residues. The CDR3 reads CASRISGGRSYNEQFF. Here the CDR3 DNA reads TGTGCCAGCAGGATTTCAGGGGGCCGCTCCTACAATGAGCAGTTCTTC.

In its sample, this clonotype was seen a few times. The chain combines TRBV5-1 with TRBJ2-3; possible D gene TRBD2, 5 bases. The CDR3 spans 15 residues. Trimming took 0 bases from V and 6 from J, leaving 14 bases between them. CDR1 and CDR2 from the germline V gene are SGHRS and YFSETQ. The DNA for the CDR3 is TGCGCCAGCAGCTTGGCAACGAATAGGGAGGATACGCAGTATTTT. Protein sequence: CASSLATNREDTQYF.

In its sample, this clonotype was seen many times. The J gene is TRBJ2-4, the V gene TRBV29-1; D is ambiguous. Germline V CDR1 and CDR2: SQVTM, ANQGSEA. The CDR3 contains 12 residues. With 4 bases removed from V and 9 bases from J, the gap between germline ends came to 13 bases. The CDR3 here is CSVVTEFSIQYF. The CDR3, as DNA: TGCAGCGTTGTTACGGAGTTTAGCATTCAGTACTTC.

This clonotype showed up many times. The rearrangement uses TRBV12-3 or TRBV12-4 and TRBJ1-5, with D perhaps TRBD1 (6 bases). CDR3 length: 15 residues. Deletions cut 6 bases from V and 1 base from J, with 13 bases between. The DNA of the CDR3 is TGTGCCAGCAGGTCAGGGGTTGTAAGCAATCAGCCCCAGCATTTT. This gives the protein CASRSGVVSNQPQHF.

The sample holds many counts of this clonotype. This chain joins TRBV6-5 and TRBJ2-2; TRBD1 is a possible D gene (6 bases). This CDR3 spans 13 amino acids. V lost 6 bases to trimming and J lost 7 bases, with 12 bases between them. Germline-derived CDR1 and CDR2 are MNHEY and SVGAGI. CDR3 bases: TGTGCCAGCAGCGTGCCAGGGGACGGGGAGCTGTTTTTT. Translation: CASSVPGDGELFF.

The genes are TRBV5-6 and TRBJ1-1; the D is unclear. With 4 bases removed from V and 3 bases from J, the gap between germline ends came to 13 bases. Germline V gives CDR1 SGHDT, CDR2 YYEEEE. The CDR3 extends over 14 amino acids. As DNA, the CDR3 is TGTGCCAGCAGCCGACCATGGGGAGACACTGAAGCTTTCTTT. Protein sequence: CASSRPWGDTEAFF.

The V and J genes are TRBV5-1 and TRBJ2-3; a possible D gene is TRBD2 (6 bases). This CDR3 spans 14 amino acids. Per germline, CDR1 SGHRS and CDR2 YFSETQ. V shed 4 bases and J shed 2 bases, with 11 bases lying between them. The CDR3 DNA sequence: TGCGCCAGCAGCGTTTGGAGGGACACAGATACGCAGTATTTT. It codes for CASSVWRDTDTQYF.

The sample holds many counts of this clonotype. CDR3 loop: CSASLTSGGTDTQYF. In DNA form, the CDR3 reads TGCAGTGCTAGCTTGACTAGCGGGGGCACAGATACGCAGTATTTT. V gene TRBV20-1 combines with J gene TRBJ2-3; 11 nucleotides agree with TRBD2. V lost 3 bases and J lost 1; bases outside the gene matches: 3. The length of the CDR3 is 15 residues. The germline V gene encodes CDR1 DFQATT and CDR2 SNEGSKA (reference sequence).

The table lists this clonotype with many counts. The V gene is TRBV7-2, the J gene TRBJ1-1; possible D gene TRBD1, 5 bases. Germline loops: CDR1 SGHTA, CDR2 FQGNSA. Trimming pared 1 base from V and 13 bases from J, leaving 22 bases between. The CDR3 length is 15 residues. The CDR3 reads CASSLVRVSGNRVFF. In nucleotides, the CDR3 is TGTGCCAGCAGCTTAGTTCGGGTGTCAGGGAATCGGGTTTTCTTT.

This clonotype was counted at least ten times. J is TRBJ2-1 and V is TRBV9; D gene ambiguous. This CDR3 comprises 16 residues. The V and J ends lost 0 bases and 0 bases respectively, with 10 bases between them. The germline V gene has CDR1 SGDLS and CDR2 YYNGEE. The CDR3, as DNA: TGTGCCAGCAGCGTAGTTCCAGCGAGCTCCTACAATGAGCAGTTCTTC. This sequence encodes CASSVVPASSYNEQFF.

This clonotype was seen only a few times. The genes are TRBV5-4 and TRBJ2-7; D gene unclear. Trimming pared 0 bases from V and 2 bases from J, leaving 9 bases between. The germline V gene has CDR1 SGHNT and CDR2 YYREEE (reference sequence). The length of the CDR3 is 14 residues. CDR3 DNA sequence: TGTGCCAGCAGCTTGGTGGTTAACCCCTACGAGCAGTACGTC. Translated, it gives CASSLVVNPYEQYV.

This clonotype was counted many times. This rearrangement joins TRBV6-5 to TRBJ2-2, with TRBD1 matching over 7 bases. The CDR3 runs 15 residues. Trimming removed 5 bases from V and 6 bases from J; junction bases left unmatched: 9. The V gene's germline CDR1 is MNHEY and CDR2 SVGAGI. The CDR3 DNA is TGTGCCAGCAGTGTAGACAGGGTTGAGGCCGGGGAGCTGTTTTTT. As protein: CASSVDRVEAGELFF.

This clonotype was picked up many times. This chain connects TRBV10-3 to TRBJ2-5, with a weak D call TRBD1 (6 bases). The CDR3 extends over 12 amino acids. Germline loops: CDR1 ENHRY, CDR2 SYGVKD. V was cut by 8 bases and J by 3 bases, with 10 bases left in between. DNA for the CDR3: TGTGCCATCGCGAGACAGGAAGAGACCCAGTACTTC. This gives the protein CAIARQEETQYF.

This clonotype was observed many times. CDR3 region: CSASDWEHQPQHF. As DNA, the CDR3 is TGCAGTGCTTCGGACTGGGAGCATCAGCCCCAGCATTTT. The chain combines TRBV20-1 with TRBJ1-5; D unresolved. The V end lost 5 bases, the J end lost 5 bases, and 13 bases lay between the germline ends. Germline loops: CDR1 DFQATT, CDR2 SNEGSKA (reference sequence). This CDR3 is built from 13 residues.

The sample holds many counts of this clonotype. V usage is TRBV7-2 and J usage is TRBJ2-5, with 8 positions matching TRBD2. The trim removed 6 bases at V and 9 bases at J, leaving 12 bases unmatched. Germline CDR1 and CDR2: SGHTA and FQGNSA. This CDR3 comprises 14 residues. The CDR3 bases are TGTGCCAGCAGACGAGCGGGTGCAGCGGGGGCCCAGTACTTC. Its translation: CASRRAGAAGAQYF.

This clonotype was recorded at least ten times. The chain links TRBV24-1 to TRBJ1-1; D perhaps matches TRBD1 (5 bases). This CDR3 is 13 amino acids long. Germline V CDR1 and CDR2: KGHDR, SFDVKD. Between the trimmed V and J ends, which lost 7 bases and 5 bases, there was a span of 13 bases. The CDR3 region is CATSQGEVTEAFF. CDR3 coding DNA: TGTGCCACCAGCCAGGGTGAAGTGACTGAAGCTTTCTTT.

Many counts were recorded for this clonotype. The gene calls are TRBV7-9 and TRBJ2-6; 8 positions agree with TRBD1. In germline, CDR1 is SEHNR, CDR2 FQNEAQ (reference sequence). Germline trimming cut 5 bases from V and 3 bases from J; bases unmatched to any gene: 9. The CDR3 runs to 17 residues. The CDR3 sequence: CASSPEAGGFGANVLTF. In nucleotides, the CDR3 is TGTGCCAGCAGCCCCGAGGCAGGGGGCTTTGGGGCCAACGTCCTGACTTTC.

This clonotype was observed many times. This chain uses TRBV12-3 or TRBV12-4 with TRBJ2-2; the D is unclear. V was shortened by 3 bases and J by 6 bases, with 11 bases between the two germline ends. There are 14 residues in the CDR3. The CDR3 DNA sequence: TGTGCCAGCAGTTTTAGCCCACGTCCCGGGGAGCTGTTTTTT. This translates into CASSFSPRPGELFF.

In its sample, this clonotype was seen many times. The chain employs TRBV5-8 and TRBJ2-3; D remains unclear. The CDR3 contains 13 residues. Per germline, CDR1 SGHTS and CDR2 YDEGEE. V lost 0 bases and J lost 6, with 8 bases in between. Here the CDR3 reads CASSLGVADTQYF. For the CDR3, the DNA is TGTGCCAGCAGCTTGGGGGTGGCCGATACGCAGTATTTT.

This clonotype was seen a few times. This chain links TRBV4-3 with TRBJ1-4; a possible D gene is TRBD1 (6 bases). Per the germline V gene, CDR1 is LGHNA and CDR2 is YSLEER. The CDR3 extends over 14 amino acids. The V gene lost 2 bases and the J gene lost 5 bases, with 9 bases spanning the gap. The CDR3 sequence: CASSQQQGNEKLFF. The CDR3 bases are TGCGCCAGCAGCCAACAACAGGGAAATGAAAAACTGTTTTTT.